The TCR beta chain described here comes from a study of T cell responses to AZD1222 COVID-19 vaccine. Study conclusions and caveats: Baseline seropositivity occurred in only a handful of AZD1222 recipients. Clonal diversity was possibly underestimated; the donors were predominantly white British and more often female. Researchers report vaccine-associated CD4 TCRs spanning spike, with dominance at 160-218 and 743-854.

This CDR3 comprises 14 residues. Germline loops: CDR1 SGHNT, CDR2 YYREEE (reference sequence). J gave up 3 bases and V 4 bases, and 5 bases lay outside the gene matches. Details on this clone: What it recognizes is unknown.

Sequenced by immunoSEQ multiplex PCR; TCRdb stores in-frame clones only, minus some. The sample carries about 120,000 clones, approximately 85% recorded once. This TCR came from an adult in good health. The V and J genes are TRBV5-4 and TRBJ2-7; TRBD1 matches 9 bases. Source: peripheral blood, taken on day 0 of AZD1222 vaccination. The CDR3 DNA reads as TGTGCCAGCAGCGGCGGGACAGGGCGCTACGAGCAGTACTTC. Amino acids: CASSGGTGRYEQYF.